This T cell receptor beta chain was observed in a study of T cell changes during pregnancy in multiple sclerosis. The CDR3 contains 13 residues. Germline-derived CDR1 and CDR2 are MGHDK and SYGVNS. Trimming took 6 bases from V and 9 from J, leaving 15 bases between them. This table comes from immunoSEQ multiplex PCR, and its TCRdb copy is limited to in-frame clones, with some not included. This sample has roughly 38,000 clones; 92% occur once, and the top ten carry 26%. J is TRBJ2-1 and V is TRBV25-1, with D possibly being TRBD2 (6 bases). The material was CD8+ T cells from peripheral blood mononuclear cells, obtained before pregnancy. This TCR was recovered from a female donor with multiple sclerosis, enrolled in a pregnancy study. The CDR3 loop is CASRPGAGIEQFF. CDR3 DNA sequence: TGTGCCAGCAGGCCCGGGGCGGGAATTGAGCAGTTCTTC.